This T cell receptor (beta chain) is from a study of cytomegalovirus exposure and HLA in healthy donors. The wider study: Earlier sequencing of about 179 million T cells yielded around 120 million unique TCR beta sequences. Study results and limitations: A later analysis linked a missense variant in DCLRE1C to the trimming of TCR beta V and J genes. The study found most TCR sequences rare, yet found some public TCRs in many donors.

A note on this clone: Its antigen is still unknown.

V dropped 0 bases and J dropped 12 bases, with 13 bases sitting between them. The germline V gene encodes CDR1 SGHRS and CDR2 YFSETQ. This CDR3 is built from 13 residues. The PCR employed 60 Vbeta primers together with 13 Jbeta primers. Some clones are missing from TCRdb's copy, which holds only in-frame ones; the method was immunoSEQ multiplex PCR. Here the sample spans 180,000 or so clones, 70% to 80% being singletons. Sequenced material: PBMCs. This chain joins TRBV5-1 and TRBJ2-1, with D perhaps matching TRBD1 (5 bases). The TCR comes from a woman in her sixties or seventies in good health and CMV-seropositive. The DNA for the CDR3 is TGCGCCAGCAGCTTGGATAGGGGCATAATGCAGTTCTTC. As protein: CASSLDRGIMQFF.